This T cell receptor beta chain was obtained from a study of regulatory T cells in long-lasting Graves disease. Study-level background: Antithyroid drugs had been taken by newly diagnosed Graves' patients for under 3 months.

This clonotype occurred many times. The antigen is not known. Time point denoted: newly diagnosed GD, antithyroid drugs for less than 3 months. PBMC-derived RNA was used for the TCR library. Germline V CDR1 and CDR2: MNHNS, SASEGT. Unmatched junction bases numbered 3, after V lost 4 bases and J lost 1 base. The CDR3 covers 15 residues. Overall study results and limits: The persistent group shared around 2,700 public clonotypes, more than the approximately 970 shared by new patients. There was favoring of TRBV28, TRBJ1-2 and TRBJ2-5 in persistent disease.

With iRepertoire HTBI primers and Arm-PCR of CDR3 regions, TCR beta libraries were built. TCRdb re-analysed the multiplex PCR reads in MiXCR, keeping a single row per CDR3 protein. The sample lists about 220,000 distinct CDR3 sequences; less than 20% were seen once. The same data also contributed to another study, on T cells in Graves' hyperthyroidism and ophthalmopathy. That work contributes: Diagnoses used clinical symptoms, serum thyroxine and TRAb, thyroid ultrasound and orbital computed tomography.

This chain connects TRBV6-1 to TRBJ1-5; 8 bases are a match to TRBD1. This receptor was identified in a young woman with Graves disease. The starting material was peripheral blood mononuclear cells (PBMCs), obtained at new diagnosis, from a patient treated with antithyroid drugs. The DNA of the CDR3 is TGTGCCAGCAGTGGGACAGGGTTGAGCAATCAGCCCCAGCATTTT. Protein: CASSGTGLSNQPQHF.